This T cell receptor (beta chain) was obtained from a study of STAT5B mutations in CD4+ large granular lymphocyte leukemia. General study findings and limits: Compared with healthy controls (2/35), patient top clones favored TRBV06 (8/27).

About this clone itself: Its specificity is not known.

The data were produced by immunoSEQ multiplex PCR, yet TCRdb's version contains in-frame clones alone and is incomplete. The repertoire includes about 33,000 clones, around four fifths of them detected once, and 0.29% sits in the top ten. The V gene's germline CDR1 is SGDLS and CDR2 YYNGEE. With 0 bases removed from V and 10 bases from J, the gap between germline ends came to 14 bases. The CDR3 spans 15 residues. The sample comprised CD4+ T cells from blood buffy coats. The chain recombines TRBV9 with TRBJ1-6, with D unresolved. The sequence was collected from a human donor in good health. The CDR3 is CASSVGWEGGSPLHF. The DNA of the CDR3 is TGTGCCAGCAGCGTAGGCTGGGAGGGTGGATCACCCCTCCACTTT.